This TCR beta chain stems from a study of identical twins (dated by TCRdb to the mid-2010s). About the full investigation: To test whether fetal clonotypes persist, the study used deep sequencing on TCR alpha and beta repertoires from monozygotic twins, unrelated adults of various ages, and cord blood. Replicate twin experiments were performed at different times using different library preparation protocols to rule out contamination.

Library construction relied on 5' RACE. Sequenced using an Illumina HiSeq 2000. A universal primer binding site was introduced by template switching, and a unique molecular identifier was present in the final cDNA, enabling accurate counting of TCR cDNA molecules. First-strand cDNA for TCR alpha and beta chains was synthesized from specific primers in the conserved constant-segment region. To control for contamination, every cDNA library was double barcoded, receiving both a SMART-Mk sample barcode and Illumina barcodes. TruSeq adapter sequences, together with Illumina sample barcodes, were added in two successive PCR steps. Sequencing of the TCR alpha and beta cDNA libraries was done on the Illumina HiSeq platform using custom primers. Per the authors' processing: Unique molecular identifiers were extracted from raw reads with MiGEC, and CDR3 positions were determined with MiXCR. For each individual, recombination models were inferred using an EM algorithm with the repgenHMM and IGoR tools. Shared clonotype analysis was performed with the tcR package in R, normalizing sharing by the product of cloneset sizes. Out-of-frame nonproductive sequences were analyzed to study raw recombination free of thymic and clonal selection effects. TCRdb reran the public reads through fastp at Q25 and MiXCR, keeping productive beta chains. Every distinct CDR3 protein forms one entry, paired with its most common genes and DNA. TCRdb's processing, not the study's, gives the V and J calls here. The sample table records 650,000 to 750,000 distinct CDR3 sequences; around 20% of these occur just once. Of the sample, roughly 4% is held by the ten largest clones.

Germline trimming: 3 bases from V, 3 bases from J; junction bases outside gene matches: 11. In the germline V gene, CDR1 corresponds to MGHRA and CDR2 to YSYEKL. From its cysteine to its phenylalanine, the CDR3 spans 16 amino acids. CDR3 DNA is the only sequence kept; it has 48 bases, read in frame from the first base. A remark on this clonotype: Its recognized antigen is unknown. No clone much larger than this one lies a single base away; base qualities are absent.

The research as a whole found: In beta out-of-frame sequences, excess twin sharing was weaker, because having fewer shared sequences lowered the signal-to-noise ratio. Invariant T cells such as MAIT and iNKT could partly confound zero-insertion analyses, although diverse VJ usage argued against such confounding for most clonotypes. In monozygotic twins, recombination models systematically underestimated out-of-frame TCR alpha sharing, but the models matched the sharing seen between unrelated individuals. Abundant cord blood beta clonotypes had fewer insertions, young adult naive repertoires showed a similar but weaker trend, and memory repertoires showed no such trend. Because the same donors could not be followed over many years, the conclusions depended on cross-sectional statistical analysis. Compared with coincidental sharing between unrelated individuals, out-of-frame TCR alpha sequences shared between twins showed an excess of sequences with low generation probability.

All donors were healthy Caucasians. Three pairs of female monozygotic twins, all aged roughly 18 to 30 years, were included in the twin cohort. Peripheral blood mononuclear cells were used as the source from which RNA for TCR libraries was isolated. These sequences were also reported in another study, on T cells expressing NK-cell markers. The second study reports: Three sorted T-cell subsets (CD3+CD56+NKG2C+, CD3+CD56+NKG2C- and CD3+CD56-NKG2C+) from 8 or 9 donors had their TCR beta-chain repertoires profiled. Seven of the eight sequenced donors were HCMV-seropositive and one was HCMV-seronegative. In several experiments an anti-gammadeltaTCR antibody was added to restrict sorting to alphabetaTCR-expressing T cells. In more than five donors, the dominant CD3+CD56+NKG2C+ clonotypes ranked among the top 10 CD8+ clonotypes, making up about 1.0-7.0% of CD8+ T cells. Those dominant clonotypes were again the most abundant among CD3+CD56-NKG2C+ cells in a few donors, at 28.3-60.1%. Whether the expanded NKG2C-expressing T cell clones were specific for HCMV antigens remained unclear. The study sequenced eight donors, all healthy volunteers chosen at random: three men and five women. HCMV-specific IgG was detected in serum with a commercial ELISA kit to determine HCMV serostatus. For five to seven donors, bulk peripheral blood T-cell repertoires were also sequenced from unsorted PBMC. Reads were demultiplexed and grouped by UMI with MIGEC, and clonotypes were assembled and quantified with MiTCR. To remove erroneous sequences, TCR cDNA sequences were retained only when supported by two or more reads. The tcR package was used for downstream repertoire analysis, and clonotypes were matched across fractions by CDR3 nucleotide sequence plus V segment. VDJmatch was used to annotate antigen specificity against VDJdb, with one amino acid substitution in CDR3 allowed.

The chain links TRBV4-1 with TRBJ2-7, with 7 junctional bases fitting TRBD1. The sample comprised PBMCs. This receptor was obtained from a woman aged 18 to 35 in good health. The nucleotide sequence reads TGCGCCAGCAGCCACCGAGTGGGACAGAATAACTACGAGCAGTACTTC. It encodes CASSHRVGQNNYEQYF.